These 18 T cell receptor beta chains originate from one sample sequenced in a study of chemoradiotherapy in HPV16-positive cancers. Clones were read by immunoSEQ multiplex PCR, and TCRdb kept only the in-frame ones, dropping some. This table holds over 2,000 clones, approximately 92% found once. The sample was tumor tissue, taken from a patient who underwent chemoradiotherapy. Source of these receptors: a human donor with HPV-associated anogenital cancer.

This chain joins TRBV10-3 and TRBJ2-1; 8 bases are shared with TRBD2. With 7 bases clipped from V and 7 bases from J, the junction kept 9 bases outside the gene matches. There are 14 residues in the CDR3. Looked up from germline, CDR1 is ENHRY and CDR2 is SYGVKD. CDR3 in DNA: TGTGCCATCAAAGGGACTAGTGCAACGAATGAGCAGTTCTTC. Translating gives CAIKGTSATNEQFF.

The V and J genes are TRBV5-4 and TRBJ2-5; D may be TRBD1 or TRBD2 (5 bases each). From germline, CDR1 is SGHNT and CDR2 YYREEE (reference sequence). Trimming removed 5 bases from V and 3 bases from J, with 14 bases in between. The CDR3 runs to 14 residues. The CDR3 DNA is TGTGCCAGCAGTTTTGGTGGGGGAGAAGAGACCCAGTACTTC. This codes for CASSFGGGEETQYF.

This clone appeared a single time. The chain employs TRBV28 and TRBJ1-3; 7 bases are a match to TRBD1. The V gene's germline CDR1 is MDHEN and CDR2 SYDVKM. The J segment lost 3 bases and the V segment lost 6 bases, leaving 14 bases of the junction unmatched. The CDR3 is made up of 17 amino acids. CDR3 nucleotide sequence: TGTGCCAGCAGACCAACCTCTGACAGGGTCGGTGGAAACACCATATATTTT. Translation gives CASRPTSDRVGGNTIYF.

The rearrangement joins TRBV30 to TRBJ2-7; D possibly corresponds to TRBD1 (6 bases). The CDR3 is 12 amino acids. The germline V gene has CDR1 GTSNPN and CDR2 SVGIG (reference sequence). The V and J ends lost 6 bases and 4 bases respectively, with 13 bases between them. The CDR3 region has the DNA TGTGCCTGCCAGATAGACAGGTACGAGCAGTACTTC. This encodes CACQIDRYEQYF.

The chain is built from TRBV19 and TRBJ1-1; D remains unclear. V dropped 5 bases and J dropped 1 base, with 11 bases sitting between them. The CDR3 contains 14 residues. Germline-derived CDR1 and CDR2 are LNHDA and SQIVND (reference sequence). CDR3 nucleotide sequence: TGTGCCAGTAGTCTTGTTTGGACGAACACTGAAGCTTTCTTT. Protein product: CASSLVWTNTEAFF.

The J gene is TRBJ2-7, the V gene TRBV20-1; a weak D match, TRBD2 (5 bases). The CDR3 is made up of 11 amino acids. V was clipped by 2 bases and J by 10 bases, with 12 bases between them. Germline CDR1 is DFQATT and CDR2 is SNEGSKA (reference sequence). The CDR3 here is CSARPEDFQYF. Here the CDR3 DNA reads TGCAGTGCTAGACCTGAGGACTTTCAGTACTTC.

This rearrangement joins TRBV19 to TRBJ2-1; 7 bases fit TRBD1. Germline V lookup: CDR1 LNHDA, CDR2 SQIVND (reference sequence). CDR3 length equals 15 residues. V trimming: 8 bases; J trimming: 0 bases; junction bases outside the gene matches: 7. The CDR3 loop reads CASSTGLHSYNEQFF. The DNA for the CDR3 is TGTGCCAGTTCGACAGGGCTCCACTCCTACAATGAGCAGTTCTTC.

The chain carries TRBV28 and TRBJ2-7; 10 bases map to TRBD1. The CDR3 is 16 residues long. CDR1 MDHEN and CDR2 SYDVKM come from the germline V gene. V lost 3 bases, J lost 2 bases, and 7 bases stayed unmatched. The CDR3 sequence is CASSFFTGTGAYEQYF. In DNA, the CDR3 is TGTGCCAGCAGTTTCTTCACCGGGACAGGGGCCTACGAGCAGTACTTC.

Here the CDR3 reads CASSLDADPYEQYF. The CDR3 DNA is TGCGCCAGCAGCTTGGACGCAGACCCCTACGAGCAGTACTTC. The chain is built from TRBV5-1 and TRBJ2-7; D is undetermined. Germline assignment: CDR1 SGHRS and CDR2 YFSETQ. This CDR3 is built from 14 residues. Trimming cost V 0 bases and J 2 bases, with 9 bases left between them.

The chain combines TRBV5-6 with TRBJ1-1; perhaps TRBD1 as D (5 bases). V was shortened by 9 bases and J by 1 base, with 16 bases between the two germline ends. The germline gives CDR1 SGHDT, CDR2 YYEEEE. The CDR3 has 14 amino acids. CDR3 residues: CANPNGGGNTEAFF. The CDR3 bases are TGTGCCAACCCTAACGGGGGGGGGAACACTGAAGCTTTCTTT.

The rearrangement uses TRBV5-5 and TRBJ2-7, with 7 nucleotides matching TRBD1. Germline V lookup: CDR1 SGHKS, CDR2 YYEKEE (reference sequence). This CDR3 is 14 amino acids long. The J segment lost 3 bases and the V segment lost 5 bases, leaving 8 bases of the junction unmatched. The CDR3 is CASSLQGFFYEQYF. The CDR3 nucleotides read TGTGCCAGCAGTCTACAGGGGTTTTTCTACGAGCAGTACTTC.

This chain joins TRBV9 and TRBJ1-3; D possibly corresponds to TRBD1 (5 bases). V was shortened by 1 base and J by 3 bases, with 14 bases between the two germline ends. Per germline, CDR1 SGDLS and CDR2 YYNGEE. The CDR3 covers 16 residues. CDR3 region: CASSVLSGQDGNTIYF. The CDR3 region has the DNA TGTGCCAGCAGCGTATTGTCAGGGCAGGATGGAAACACCATATATTTT.

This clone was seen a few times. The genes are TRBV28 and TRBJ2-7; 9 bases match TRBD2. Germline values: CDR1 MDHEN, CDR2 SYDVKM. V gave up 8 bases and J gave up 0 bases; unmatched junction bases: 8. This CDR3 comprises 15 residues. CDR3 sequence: CASRAFSGGSYEQYF. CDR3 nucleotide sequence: TGTGCCAGCCGGGCTTTTAGCGGGGGCTCCTACGAGCAGTACTTC.

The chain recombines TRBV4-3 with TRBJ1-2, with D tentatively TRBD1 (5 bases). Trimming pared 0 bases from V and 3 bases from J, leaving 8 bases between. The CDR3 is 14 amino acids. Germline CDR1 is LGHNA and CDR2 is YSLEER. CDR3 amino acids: CASSQDQGDYGYTF. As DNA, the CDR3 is TGCGCCAGCAGCCAAGATCAGGGAGACTATGGCTACACCTTC.

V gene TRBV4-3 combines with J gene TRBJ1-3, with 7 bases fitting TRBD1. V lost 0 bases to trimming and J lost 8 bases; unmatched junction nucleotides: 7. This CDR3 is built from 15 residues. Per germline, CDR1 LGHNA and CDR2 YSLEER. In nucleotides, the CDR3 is TGCGCCAGCAGCCAAGATGGGGAGGGGGCGGACACCATATATTTT. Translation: CASSQDGEGADTIYF.

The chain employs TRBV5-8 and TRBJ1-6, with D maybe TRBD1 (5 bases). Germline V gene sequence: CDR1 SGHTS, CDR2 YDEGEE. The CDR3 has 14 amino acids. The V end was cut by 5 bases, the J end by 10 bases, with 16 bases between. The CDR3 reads CASSWDEGRSPLHF. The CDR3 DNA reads TGTGCCAGCAGTTGGGACGAAGGTCGGTCACCCCTCCACTTT.

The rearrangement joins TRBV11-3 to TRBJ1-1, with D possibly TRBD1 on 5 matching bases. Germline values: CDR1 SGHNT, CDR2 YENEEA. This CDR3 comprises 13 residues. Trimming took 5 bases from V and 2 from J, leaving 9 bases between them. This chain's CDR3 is CASSPGDNTEAFF. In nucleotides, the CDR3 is TGTGCCAGCAGCCCGGGGGATAACACTGAAGCTTTCTTT.

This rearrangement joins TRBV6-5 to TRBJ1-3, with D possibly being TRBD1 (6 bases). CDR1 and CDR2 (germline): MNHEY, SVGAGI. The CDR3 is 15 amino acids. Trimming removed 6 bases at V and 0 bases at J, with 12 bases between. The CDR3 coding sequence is TGTGCCAGCAGCGCTACAGGGAACTCTGGAAACACCATATATTTT. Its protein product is CASSATGNSGNTIYF.